This T cell receptor (beta chain) was profiled in a study of early T cells in non-severe SARS-CoV-2 infection. Study background: Investigators sequenced bulk RNA drawn from unsorted whole blood, and chains remained unpaired. General study results and limits: The matching step, a VDJdb search, favored anti-spike CD8 responses and missed private and CD4 specificities.

Remarks on this clonotype: Antigen: not known.

The V gene's germline CDR1 is LGHNA and CDR2 YSLEER. There are 15 residues in the CDR3. The V and J ends lost 1 base and 1 base, in that order; junction bases with no gene match: 2. In the library, individual cDNA molecules carried attached unique molecular identifiers. TCRdb reprocessed the 5' RACE reads with MiXCR, giving one entry per CDR3 protein. In the table there are about 52,000 distinct CDR3 sequences, 9.5% to 12% of which are singletons. The chain is built from TRBV4-3 and TRBJ2-3; 7 nucleotides line up with TRBD1. This clonotype was obtained from an adult who was a healthcare worker with PCR-confirmed SARS-CoV-2 infection or an uninfected control (not recorded which). Sequences were obtained from whole blood. CDR3 residues: CASSQVTGGTDTQYF. In nucleotides, the CDR3 is TGCGCCAGCAGCCAAGTTACAGGGGGCACAGATACGCAGTATTTT.